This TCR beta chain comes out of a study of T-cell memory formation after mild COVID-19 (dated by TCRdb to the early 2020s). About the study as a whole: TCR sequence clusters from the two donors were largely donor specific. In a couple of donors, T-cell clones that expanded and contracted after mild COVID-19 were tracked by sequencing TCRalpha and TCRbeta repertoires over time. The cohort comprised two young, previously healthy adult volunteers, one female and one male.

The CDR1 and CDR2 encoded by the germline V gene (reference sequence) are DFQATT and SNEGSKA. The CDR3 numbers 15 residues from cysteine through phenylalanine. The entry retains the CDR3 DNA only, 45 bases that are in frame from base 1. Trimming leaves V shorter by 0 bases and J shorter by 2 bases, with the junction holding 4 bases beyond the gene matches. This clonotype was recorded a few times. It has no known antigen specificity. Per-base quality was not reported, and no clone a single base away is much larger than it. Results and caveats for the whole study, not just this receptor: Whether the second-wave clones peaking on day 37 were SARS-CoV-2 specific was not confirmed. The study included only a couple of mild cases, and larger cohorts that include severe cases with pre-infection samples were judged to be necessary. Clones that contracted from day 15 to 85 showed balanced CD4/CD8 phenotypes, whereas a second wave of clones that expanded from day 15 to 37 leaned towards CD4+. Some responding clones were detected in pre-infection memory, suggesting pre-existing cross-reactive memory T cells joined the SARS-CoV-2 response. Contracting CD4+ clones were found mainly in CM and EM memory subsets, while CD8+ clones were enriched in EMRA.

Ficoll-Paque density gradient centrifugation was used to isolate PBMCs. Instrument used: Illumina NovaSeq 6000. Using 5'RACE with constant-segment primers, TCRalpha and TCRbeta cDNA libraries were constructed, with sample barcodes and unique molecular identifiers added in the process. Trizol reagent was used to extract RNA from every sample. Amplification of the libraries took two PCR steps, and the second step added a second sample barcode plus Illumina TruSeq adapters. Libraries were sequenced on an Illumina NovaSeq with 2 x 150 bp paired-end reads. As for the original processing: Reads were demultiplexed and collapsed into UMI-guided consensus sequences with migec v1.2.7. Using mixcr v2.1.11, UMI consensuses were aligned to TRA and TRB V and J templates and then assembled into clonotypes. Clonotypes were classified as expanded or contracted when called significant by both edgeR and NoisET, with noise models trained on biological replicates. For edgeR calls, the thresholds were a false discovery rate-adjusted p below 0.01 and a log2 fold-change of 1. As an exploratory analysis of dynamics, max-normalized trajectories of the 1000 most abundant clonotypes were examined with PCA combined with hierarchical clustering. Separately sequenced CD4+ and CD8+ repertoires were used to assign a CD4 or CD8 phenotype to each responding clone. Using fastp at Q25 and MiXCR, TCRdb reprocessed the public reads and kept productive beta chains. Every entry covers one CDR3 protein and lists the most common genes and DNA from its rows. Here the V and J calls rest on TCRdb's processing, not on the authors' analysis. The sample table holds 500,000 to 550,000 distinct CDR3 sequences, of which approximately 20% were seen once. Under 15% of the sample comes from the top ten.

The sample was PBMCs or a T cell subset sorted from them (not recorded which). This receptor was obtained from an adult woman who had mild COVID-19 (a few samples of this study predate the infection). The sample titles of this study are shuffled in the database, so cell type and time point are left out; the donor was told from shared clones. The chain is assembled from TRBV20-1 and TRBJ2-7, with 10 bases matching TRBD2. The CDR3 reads CSAREASGGTYEQYF. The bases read TGCAGTGCTAGAGAGGCTAGCGGGGGCACCTACGAGCAGTACTTC.